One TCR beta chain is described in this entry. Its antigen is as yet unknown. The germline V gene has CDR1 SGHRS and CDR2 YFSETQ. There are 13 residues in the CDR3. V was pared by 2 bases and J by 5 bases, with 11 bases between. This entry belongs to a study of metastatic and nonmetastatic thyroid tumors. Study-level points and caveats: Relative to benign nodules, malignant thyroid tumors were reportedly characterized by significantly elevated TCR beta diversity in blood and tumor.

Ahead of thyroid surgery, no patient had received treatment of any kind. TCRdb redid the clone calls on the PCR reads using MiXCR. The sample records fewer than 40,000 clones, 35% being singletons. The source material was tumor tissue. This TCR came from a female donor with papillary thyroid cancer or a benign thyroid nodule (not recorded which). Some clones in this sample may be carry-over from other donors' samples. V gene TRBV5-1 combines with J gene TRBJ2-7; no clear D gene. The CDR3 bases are TGCGCCAGCAGCTTCCGGGTGGGGAACGAGCAGTACTTC. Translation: CASSFRVGNEQYF.